The 19 T cell receptor beta chains below were found in one sample sequenced in a study of vaccination effects on CD4 cells after COVID-19. Sequencing was preceded by expansion of antigen-specific CD4+ T cells with viral peptide pools in the ViraFEST assay. Cultured cells yielded isolated CD4+ T cells after approximately nine days. All vaccine recipients tested negative for nucleocapsid antibodies and had never contracted SARS-CoV-2 infection. Antigens of these TCRs are unknown. Here immunoSEQ multiplex PCR was the method, and the copy in TCRdb shows in-frame clones only, minus some. The sample carries about 27,000 clones, roughly 68% recorded once. Sequenced here: CD4+ T cells from PBMCs cultured with HCoV-NL63 spike peptides, sampled before COVID-19 vaccination. These receptor sequences come from a human donor who received a COVID-19 vaccine.

The chain combines TRBV5-1 with TRBJ2-3; D may match TRBD1 or TRBD2 (5 bases each). Trimming cost V 6 bases and J 1 base, with 15 bases left between them. CDR1 is SGHRS, CDR2 YFSETQ, per germline. The CDR3 has 15 amino acids. The CDR3 here is CASKGDRAGTDTQYF. CDR3 DNA sequence: TGCGCCAGCAAAGGGGACCGAGCGGGCACAGATACGCAGTATTTT.

The chain links TRBV7-2 to TRBJ1-4; a weak D match, TRBD1 (5 bases). Germline V gene lookup returns CDR1 SGHTA and CDR2 FQGNSA. Trimming left V 4 bases short and J 0 bases short, with 21 bases between. The CDR3 spans 19 residues. CDR3 nucleotides: TGTGCCAGCAGCTCCAGGGCGGGGGGTATTCGGGCAACTAATGAAAAACTGTTTTTT. Residues: CASSSRAGGIRATNEKLFF.

The chain uses TRBV14 and TRBJ2-2; no clear D. The CDR3 has 16 residues. The germline V gene has CDR1 SGHDN and CDR2 FVKESK. The V end was cut by 4 bases, the J end by 6 bases, with 18 bases between. The CDR3 DNA reads as TGTGCCAGCAGCCTCCGTCAGCCCTCCAACGCCGGGGAGCTGTTTTTT. This gives the protein CASSLRQPSNAGELFF. The whole variable domain, remainder taken from reference TRBV14 and TRBJ2-2, is EAGVTQFPSHSVIEKGQTVTLRCDPISGHDNLYWYRRVMGKEIKFLLHFVKESKQDESGMPNNRFLAERTGGTYSTLKVQPAELEDSGVYFCASSLRQPSNAGELFFGEGSRLTVL.

This clone was observed a handful of times. The chain uses TRBV5-1 and TRBJ1-1, with D uncertain. The CDR3 has 16 amino acids. V was cut by 4 bases and J by 0 bases, with 16 bases left in between. Germline V gene data show CDR1 as SGHRS and CDR2 as YFSETQ. CDR3 loop: CASSPSAGEMNTEAFF. DNA for the CDR3: TGCGCCAGCAGCCCGTCGGCAGGTGAAATGAACACTGAAGCTTTCTTT. The full variable domain, rest sourced from reference TRBV5-1 and TRBJ1-1, is KAGVTQTPRYLIKTRGQQVTLSCSPISGHRSVSWYQQTPGQGLQFLFEYFSETQRNKGNFPGRFSGRQFSNSRSEMNVSTLELGDSALYLCASSPSAGEMNTEAFFGQGTRLTVV.

Only one count was recorded for this clone. The chain couples TRBV3-1 (or the pseudogene TRBV3-2) to TRBJ2-5; D tentatively fits TRBD1 or TRBD2 (6 bases each). The CDR3 has 14 residues. Trimming left V 4 bases short and J 1 base short, with 10 bases between. From germline, CDR1 is LGHDT and CDR2 YNNKEL (reference sequence). The DNA for the CDR3 is TGTGCCAGCAGCCGGGGGGCTAGCCAAGAGACCCAGTACTTC. It encodes CASSRGASQETQYF.

The V and J genes are TRBV6-4 and TRBJ2-1; 13 bases match TRBD2. The CDR3 contains 15 residues. Trimming at V came to 6 bases and at J to 5 bases, leaving 4 bases not matched to a gene. Germline V gene data show CDR1 as MRHNA and CDR2 as SNTAGT. DNA for the CDR3: TGTGCCAGCAGCCCCGGACTAGCGGGAGACAATGAGCAGTTCTTC. Translating gives CASSPGLAGDNEQFF.

The chain is built from TRBV24-1 and TRBJ2-6, with 7 bases lining up with TRBD2. The CDR3 extends over 15 amino acids. Germline values: CDR1 KGHDR, CDR2 SFDVKD. The junction had 0 bases not matched to a gene; V was cut back by 3 bases and J by 2 bases. CDR3 sequence reads: CATSDGGAGANVLTF. The CDR3 DNA sequence: TGTGCCACCAGTGATGGGGGGGCTGGGGCCAACGTCCTGACTTTC.

The chain employs TRBV6-5 and TRBJ1-2; D unclear. CDR1 MNHEY and CDR2 SVGAGI come from the germline V gene. The CDR3 contains 13 residues. As DNA, the CDR3 is TGTGCAGGTTCCCTCGCCTCTGGTTATGGCTACACCTTC. Translating gives CAGSLASGYGYTF.

The rearrangement uses TRBV4-2 and TRBJ2-6; 7 bases are shared with TRBD2. V dropped 4 bases and J dropped 4; count of bases not matched to a gene: 10. Germline loops: CDR1 LGHNA, CDR2 YNFKEQ. The CDR3 consists of 17 residues. In DNA, the CDR3 is TGTGCCAGCAGCCTGTCGGGAGGTACGAGCGGGGCCAACGTCCTGACTTTC. This encodes CASSLSGGTSGANVLTF.

This clone was seen a handful of times. V is TRBV9 and J is TRBJ2-4, with no clear D. Deletions cut 0 bases from V and 0 bases from J, with 7 bases between. Germline V gene lookup returns CDR1 SGDLS and CDR2 YYNGEE. The CDR3 extends over 15 amino acids. The CDR3 loop reads CASSVGSLAKNIQYF. The CDR3 coding sequence is TGTGCCAGCAGCGTAGGCTCCTTAGCCAAAAACATTCAGTACTTC.

The J gene is TRBJ1-2, the V gene TRBV9; D is unclear. The V and J ends lost 1 base and 4 bases respectively, with 8 bases between them. Germline V lookup: CDR1 SGDLS, CDR2 YYNGEE. This CDR3 contains 13 residues. CDR3 sequence: CASSVSQSYGYTF. The CDR3 DNA reads TGTGCCAGCAGCGTATCACAGAGCTATGGCTACACCTTC.

The rearrangement links TRBV5-8 to TRBJ1-5, with 8 bases lining up with TRBD1. This CDR3 region has 15 residues. Trimming cost V 3 bases and J 6 bases; bases outside gene matches: 8. From germline, CDR1 is SGHTS and CDR2 YDEGEE. This chain's CDR3 is CASSYAGGGGQPQHF. The DNA of the CDR3 is TGTGCCAGCAGCTACGCAGGGGGCGGAGGTCAGCCCCAGCATTTT.

The CDR3 DNA follows: TGTGCCACCAAAGGACAGGATAGCAATCAGCCCCAGCATTTT. Translation gives CATKGQDSNQPQHF. The rearrangement joins TRBV10-3 to TRBJ1-5; 7 nucleotides line up with TRBD1. V was pared by 10 bases and J by 0 bases, with 6 bases of the junction left unmatched. The germline V gene has CDR1 ENHRY and CDR2 SYGVKD. The CDR3 loop spans 14 amino acids.

This chain connects TRBV25-1 to TRBJ1-2; D is uncertain. Germline CDR1 is MGHDK and CDR2 is SYGVNS. V was pared by 3 bases and J by 4 bases, with 9 bases between. The CDR3 consists of 13 residues. CDR3 nucleotide sequence: TGTGCCAGCAGTGACAGTGGGCCCTATGGCTACACCTTC. Its translation: CASSDSGPYGYTF.

The rearrangement links TRBV7-2 to TRBJ1-1; 7 nucleotides match TRBD1. The CDR3 spans 12 residues. Germline-derived CDR1 and CDR2 are SGHTA and FQGNSA. With V trimmed by 2 bases and J by 10 bases, 4 bases remained unmatched. The CDR3 here is CASSLRQGGAFF. In DNA, the CDR3 is TGTGCCAGCAGCTTAAGGCAGGGGGGAGCTTTCTTT.

The rearrangement links TRBV12-5 to TRBJ2-7, with 8 positions matching TRBD2. CDR1 is LGHNT and CDR2 is FRNRAP in the germline V gene. This CDR3 is 12 amino acids long. V shed 6 bases and J 6 bases; nucleotides not matched to a gene: 4. CDR3 in DNA: TGTGCTAGTGGCGCCGGGAGGGGCGAGCAGTACTTC. This translates into CASGAGRGEQYF.

The chain uses TRBV14 and TRBJ2-5; D not resolved. The germline V gene encodes CDR1 SGHDN and CDR2 FVKESK. Trimming took 4 bases from V and 1 from J, leaving 4 bases between them. The CDR3 has 12 residues. CDR3 amino acids: CASSPSQETQYF. The CDR3 coding sequence is TGTGCCAGCAGCCCTTCCCAAGAGACCCAGTACTTC.

The rearrangement joins TRBV6-2 or TRBV6-3 to TRBJ2-5; 11 positions match TRBD2. The V gene's germline CDR1 is MNHEY and CDR2 SVGEGT. V shed 5 bases, J shed 0 bases, and the junction held 2 bases outside the gene matches. The CDR3 runs to 15 residues. Here the CDR3 DNA reads TGTGCCAGCAGTCCGGGACTAGCGGACCAAGAGACCCAGTACTTC. Its protein is CASSPGLADQETQYF.

The V gene is TRBV3-1 (or the pseudogene TRBV3-2), the J gene TRBJ2-2; a possible D gene is TRBD2 (5 bases). The CDR3 is 15 residues long. V dropped 4 bases and J dropped 2 bases, with 11 bases sitting between them. CDR1 LGHDT and CDR2 YNNKEL come from the germline V gene (reference sequence). This CDR3 reads CASSPDSLNTGELFF. The CDR3, as DNA: TGTGCCAGCAGCCCGGACTCGCTTAACACCGGGGAGCTGTTTTTT.